The T cell receptor beta chain under discussion was sequenced for a study of T cells in tuberculosis. Study results and limitations: Some low-affinity tetramer-binding T cells may be absent from this sample.

TCR-alpha and TCR-beta chains were sequenced unpaired. Method: immunoSEQ multiplex PCR; TCRdb's copy keeps in-frame clones and lacks some. The sample lists 80,000 to 90,000 clones, roughly 88% occurring once. Germline CDR1 SGHNT, CDR2 YENEEA. The V segment lost 5 bases and the J segment 5 bases; nucleotides outside the gene matches: 10. This CDR3 contains 15 residues. Sorting used thawed, overnight-rested PBMC stained with anti-CD3, a viability dye and GMM-loaded CD1B tetramer. C32 glucose monomycolate from Rhodococcus equi was loaded onto the CD1B tetramers. PBMC for tetramer sorting were first depleted of CD14-expressing monocytes.

What was sequenced was CD1b-GMM tetramer-negative cells sorted from PBMCs. The genes are TRBV11-3 and TRBJ2-3; 7 nucleotides line up with TRBD1. This receptor was taken from an adult woman with latent tuberculosis. CDR3 coding DNA: TGTGCCAGCAGCCCTGGACAGGCTCCAAGAGATACGCAGTATTTT. Encoded protein: CASSPGQAPRDTQYF.